These 26 T cell receptor beta chains came from one sample sequenced in a study of blood T cell repertoires in COVID-19. Sequencing used immunoSEQ multiplex PCR; TCRdb keeps in-frame clones, though not all of them. The sample has fewer than 180,000 clones, approximately 83% seen once. The sample consisted of peripheral blood. These receptors originate from a man between 65 and 80 years old with acute or convalescent COVID-19.

The chain has TRBV19 and TRBJ2-1, with TRBD1 as a possible D gene (6 bases). Trimming removed 4 bases from V and 10 bases from J, with 14 bases in between. In germline, CDR1 is LNHDA, CDR2 SQIVND (reference sequence). The CDR3 runs 13 residues. The CDR3 DNA reads as TGTGCCAGTAGTACCCGGACAGCCGGGGAGCAGTTCTTC. It translates to CASSTRTAGEQFF.

The chain couples TRBV28 to TRBJ1-2; no firm D call. CDR1 is MDHEN, CDR2 SYDVKM, per germline. V shed 3 bases and J shed 5 bases, with 13 bases lying between them. The CDR3 has 14 amino acids. Here the CDR3 reads CASSFGGIWYGYTF. CDR3 sequence (DNA): TGTGCCAGCAGTTTTGGCGGAATTTGGTATGGCTACACCTTC.

The rearrangement links TRBV15 to TRBJ1-2; 7 bases are a match to TRBD1. Germline V gene data show CDR1 as LNHNV and CDR2 as YYDKDF (reference sequence). This CDR3 has 16 residues. V was pared by 0 bases and J by 4 bases, with 8 bases of the junction left unmatched. This CDR3 reads CATSRDRSGQAYGYTF. The DNA of the CDR3 is TGTGCCACCAGCAGAGATAGGAGTGGACAGGCCTATGGCTACACCTTC.

The gene calls are TRBV4-1 and TRBJ2-7; D remains unclear. Germline V gene data show CDR1 as MGHRA and CDR2 as YSYEKL. V was shortened by 1 base and J by 4 bases, with 17 bases between the two germline ends. The CDR3 extends over 16 amino acids. The CDR3 is CASSQGLAQLAYEQYF. In DNA form, the CDR3 reads TGCGCCAGCAGCCAAGGCCTCGCACAGTTGGCGTACGAGCAGTACTTC.

The chain links TRBV21-1 to TRBJ1-5. TRBV21-1 is annotated as a pseudogene. CDR3 length: 16 residues. CDR3 DNA sequence: TGTGCCAGCAGCCCGCGGAGGGGTCAGAGCAATCAGCCCCAGCATTTT. This codes for CASSPRRGQSNQPQHF.

In this sample, this clone turned up a few times. The chain is built from TRBV30 and TRBJ2-3; no clear D gene. The CDR3 runs to 11 residues. CDR1 is GTSNPN, CDR2 SVGIG, per germline (reference sequence). With 2 bases removed from V and 6 bases from J, the gap between germline ends came to 6 bases. The CDR3 here is CAWSSRDTQYF. DNA for the CDR3: TGTGCCTGGAGTTCCCGGGATACGCAGTATTTT.

The rearrangement uses TRBV14 and TRBJ1-1; D ambiguous. The CDR3 length is 13 residues. The germline gives CDR1 SGHDN, CDR2 FVKESK. V was trimmed by 0 bases and J by 5 bases, leaving 7 bases between them. The CDR3 nucleotides are TGTGCCAGCAGCCAAGATACGGTTACTGAAGCTTTCTTT. Encoded protein: CASSQDTVTEAFF.

This clone was seen once. This same CDR3 is encoded by further DNA sequences in the sample. The chain recombines TRBV6-5 with TRBJ2-7, with D maybe TRBD1 (5 bases). Germline CDR1 is MNHEY and CDR2 is SVGAGI. V was clipped by 0 bases and J by 3 bases, with 6 bases between them. The CDR3 totals 13 residues. The CDR3 protein is CASSYSTGYEQYF. DNA for the CDR3: TGTGCCAGCAGTTACTCTACAGGCTACGAGCAGTACTTC.

The chain joins TRBV9 to TRBJ2-3, with D unresolved. Germline assignment: CDR1 SGDLS and CDR2 YYNGEE. V was clipped by 4 bases and J by 0 bases, with 12 bases between them. The CDR3 is 15 residues long. The CDR3 is CASSPRGGSTDTQYF. The CDR3 region has the DNA TGTGCCAGCAGCCCCCGCGGCGGTAGCACAGATACGCAGTATTTT.

The chain joins TRBV7-2 to TRBJ2-7; TRBD2 aligns across 9 bases. Unmatched junction bases numbered 5, after V lost 1 base and J lost 4 bases. The CDR3 consists of 15 residues. Germline CDR1 is SGHTA and CDR2 is FQGNSA. The DNA for the CDR3 is TGTGCCAGCAGCTTAGTTGCGGGAGGGGGTTACGAGCAGTACTTC. It translates to CASSLVAGGGYEQYF.

V and J are TRBV6-4 and TRBJ2-5, with TRBD1 identical over 9 bases. The V and J ends lost 6 bases and 4 bases, in that order; junction bases with no gene match: 3. This CDR3 has 13 residues. In germline, CDR1 is MRHNA, CDR2 SNTAGT. CDR3 DNA: TGTGCCAGCAGCGCGGACAGGGGAGAGACCCAGTACTTC. Residues: CASSADRGETQYF.

This chain connects TRBV28 to TRBJ2-1, with D possibly matching TRBD2 (5 bases). This CDR3 is 14 amino acids long. CDR1 is MDHEN and CDR2 is SYDVKM in the germline V gene. With 6 bases removed from V and 0 bases from J, the gap between germline ends came to 9 bases. In DNA form, the CDR3 reads TGTGCCAGCAGAAGCGGAAGCTCCTACAATGAGCAGTTCTTC. Protein sequence: CASRSGSSYNEQFF.

This chain uses TRBV11-2 with TRBJ2-2; the match to TRBD1 covers 7 bases. CDR1 SGHAT and CDR2 FQNNGV come from the germline V gene. Trimming took 1 base from V and 8 from J; bases not matched to a gene: 4. This CDR3 has 14 residues. In DNA, the CDR3 is TGTGCCAGCAGCTTAGTTCTGACAGGGGGGGAGCTGTTTTTT. Translating gives CASSLVLTGGELFF.

The chain combines TRBV6-6 with TRBJ1-1; D remains unclear. CDR1 and CDR2 from the germline V gene are MNHNY and SVGAGI (reference sequence). The ends were cut back, 8 bases at V and 1 base at J, with 11 bases in the middle. The CDR3 has 13 amino acids. The CDR3 loop is CASQATANTEAFF. The CDR3 DNA reads as TGTGCCAGCCAAGCCACAGCGAACACTGAAGCTTTCTTT.

The chain recombines TRBV9 with TRBJ2-5; perhaps TRBD2 as D (6 bases). The CDR3 has 14 residues. V lost 0 bases to trimming and J lost 4 bases, with 10 bases between them. CDR1 SGDLS and CDR2 YYNGEE come from the germline V gene. CDR3 amino acids: CASSVGVGGETQYF. DNA for the CDR3: TGTGCCAGCAGCGTAGGGGTGGGAGGAGAGACCCAGTACTTC.

V is TRBV2 and J is TRBJ1-3; the D gene is possibly TRBD1 (6 bases). CDR1 and CDR2 (germline): SNHLY, FYNNEI. Trimming took off 10 bases at V and 3 bases at J, with 10 bases between the two ends. This CDR3 region has 12 residues. CDR3 bases: TGTGCCACCAGGGGCGATGGAAACACCATATATTTT. Amino acids: CATRGDGNTIYF.

The J gene is TRBJ2-5, the V gene TRBV7-2; D is uncertain. This CDR3 spans 13 amino acids. The V end was cut by 2 bases, the J end by 5 bases, with 9 bases between. The germline V gene has CDR1 SGHTA and CDR2 FQGNSA. The DNA of the CDR3 is TGTGCCAGCAGCTTAATTCGGTGGGAGACCCAGTACTTC. Protein: CASSLIRWETQYF.

The rearrangement joins TRBV29-1 to TRBJ2-7; tentatively, D is TRBD2 (6 bases). In germline, CDR1 is SQVTM, CDR2 ANQGSEA. Trimming took 0 bases from V and 0 from J, leaving 12 bases between them. CDR3 length equals 15 residues. The CDR3 here is CSVEDGEAASYEQYF. CDR3 coding DNA: TGCAGCGTTGAAGACGGGGAGGCTGCCTCCTACGAGCAGTACTTC.

The V gene is TRBV19, the J gene TRBJ2-1; the D gene is possibly TRBD1 (5 bases). The V gene's germline CDR1 is LNHDA and CDR2 SQIVND (reference sequence). The CDR3 is 15 residues long. The ends were cut back, 0 bases at V and 3 bases at J, with 9 bases in the middle. The CDR3 DNA follows: TGTGCCAGTAGTATAGATAGGACATACTACAATGAGCAGTTCTTC. Its protein is CASSIDRTYYNEQFF.

The CDR3 region is CASSMTSGGSYEQFF. The CDR3 region has the DNA TGCGCCAGCAGCATGACTAGTGGCGGGTCGTATGAGCAGTTCTTC. The genes are TRBV5-1 and TRBJ2-1, with a tentative D call TRBD2 (6 bases). The V end lost 4 bases, the J end lost 8 bases, and 19 bases lay between the germline ends. CDR3 length: 15 residues. Per germline, CDR1 SGHRS and CDR2 YFSETQ.

V is TRBV6-5 and J is TRBJ1-5; no definite D call. V dropped 4 bases and J dropped 1 base, with 5 bases sitting between them. This CDR3 contains 13 residues. Germline CDR1 reads MNHEY; CDR2 reads SVGAGI. The CDR3 here is CASSSISNQPQHF. DNA of the CDR3: TGTGCCAGCAGTTCTATAAGCAATCAGCCCCAGCATTTT.

The chain joins TRBV28 to TRBJ1-3; D may be TRBD1 (5 bases). Germline V CDR1 and CDR2: MDHEN, SYDVKM. With 0 bases removed from V and 0 bases from J, the gap between germline ends came to 15 bases. This CDR3 region has 18 residues. The CDR3, as DNA: TGTGCCAGCAGTTTATGGGGGGGTCCAAAGGGCTCTGGAAACACCATATATTTT. Amino acids: CASSLWGGPKGSGNTIYF.

The genes are TRBV5-1 and TRBJ2-1; the match to TRBD2 covers 16 bases. CDR1 and CDR2 (germline): SGHRS, YFSETQ. The CDR3 has 16 residues. V lost 4 bases, J lost 7 bases, and 5 bases stayed unmatched. CDR3 nucleotides: TGCGCCAGCAGCCCGGGACTAGCGGGAGGGAATAATGAGCAGTTCTTC. It is translated as CASSPGLAGGNNEQFF.

V is TRBV7-9 and J is TRBJ1-5; D uncertain. The CDR3 runs to 13 residues. The germline V gene has CDR1 SEHNR and CDR2 FQNEAQ (reference sequence). Trimming stripped 1 base from V and 9 bases from J, with 10 bases between. Here the CDR3 reads CASSLGGEGPQHF. For the CDR3, the DNA is TGTGCCAGCAGCTTAGGGGGTGAGGGGCCCCAGCATTTT.

The chain couples TRBV28 to TRBJ1-6, with D maybe TRBD1 (5 bases). V was trimmed by 2 bases and J by 5 bases, leaving 19 bases between them. CDR1 is MDHEN and CDR2 is SYDVKM in the germline V gene. The CDR3 is made up of 18 amino acids. The chain's CDR3 is CASSLGGAGLGHNSPLHF. The CDR3 nucleotides are TGTGCCAGCAGTTTAGGAGGGGCCGGCTTGGGGCATAATTCACCCCTCCACTTT.

This rearrangement joins TRBV7-9 to TRBJ1-6; 10 bases align to TRBD1. This CDR3 is 17 amino acids long. J gave up 6 bases and V 4 bases, and 9 bases lay outside the gene matches. CDR1 is SEHNR, CDR2 FQNEAQ, per germline (reference sequence). CDR3 in amino acids: CASSSIRDRGSNSPLHF. The DNA for the CDR3 is TGTGCCAGCAGCTCGATTCGGGACAGGGGTAGTAATTCACCCCTCCACTTT.